These T cell receptor beta chains were read from a single sample in a study of shared clonotypes between healthy human individuals. Profiled with immunoSEQ multiplex PCR; TCRdb holds only in-frame clones, not every one. This table has fewer than 550,000 clones, 60% to 80% appearing once. Sequencing was performed on PBMCs. These receptors originate from a woman aged 35 to 49 in good health. Some clones in this sample may be carry-over from other donors' samples. The CDR3 runs from the conserved cysteine through the conserved F or W. The D gene is left open where the match is weak.

V: TRBV28; D: TRBD1; length: 18; J: TRBJ2-5; DNA: TGTGCCAGCACCACGGCACCCCCCCGGGACAGACTTAGAGAGACCCAGTACTTC; CDR3: CASTTAPPRDRLRETQYF
V: TRBV7-8; D: TRBD1; length: 14; J: TRBJ1-1; DNA: TGTGCCAGCAGCTTTGACAGGGGCTTTAGTCGGGCTTTCTTT; CDR3: CASSFDRGFSRAFF
V: TRBV15; D: -; length: 16; J: TRBJ1-2; DNA: TGTGCCACCAGCAGAGATCTAGTAGGGTCCAACTATGGCTACACCTTC; CDR3: CATSRDLVGSNYGYTF
V: TRBV2; D: -; length: 16; J: TRBJ1-4; DNA: TGTGCCACAGCATGGGGGTCCACCCGAACTAATGAAAAACTGTTTTTT; CDR3: CATAWGSTRTNEKLFF
V: TRBV6-1; D: -; length: 14; J: TRBJ2-3; DNA: TGTGCCAGCAGTGATAGAGGACCCACAGATACGCAGTATTTT; CDR3: CASSDRGPTDTQYF
V: TRBV28; D: -; length: 14; J: TRBJ2-1; DNA: TGTGCCAGCAGTTGGGGACCCCGGAACAATGAGCAGTTCTTC; CDR3: CASSWGPRNNEQFF
V: TRBV10-3; D: TRBD2; length: 20; J: TRBJ2-3; DNA: TGTGCCATCTCTTCCTTGGGAACCGGGACTAGCGGGAGGTTGCAAGATACGCAGTATTTT; CDR3: CAISSLGTGTSGRLQDTQYF
V: TRBV18; D: -; length: 17; J: TRBJ1-4; DNA: TGTGCCAGCTCAGGTCGGGCAGGCGCTTGGGATAATGAAAAACTGTTTTTT; CDR3: CASSGRAGAWDNEKLFF
V: TRBV7-9; D: -; length: 14; J: TRBJ1-1; DNA: TGTGCCAGCAGCTTAGGGACAGTGAACACTGAAGCTTTCTTT; CDR3: CASSLGTVNTEAFF
V: TRBV30; D: -; length: 12; J: TRBJ2-3; DNA: TGTGCCTGGAGTACCCGCACAGATACGCAGTATTTT; CDR3: CAWSTRTDTQYF
V: TRBV28; D: TRBD1; length: 14; J: TRBJ2-4; DNA: TGTGCCAGCAGTAGGGGACAGGGTAGGAACATTCAGTACTTC; CDR3: CASSRGQGRNIQYF
V: TRBV28; D: TRBD1; length: 18; J: TRBJ2-6; DNA: TGTGCCAGCAGAGGGAACAGGGGATTCCTCTCTGGGGCCAACGTCCTGACTTTC; CDR3: CASRGNRGFLSGANVLTF
V: TRBV7-7; D: TRBD2; length: 15; J: TRBJ2-3; DNA: TGTGCTAGCAGCTTCGGTAGCGGGAGAAGTAGTACGCAGTATTTT; CDR3: CASSFGSGRSSTQYF
V: TRBV9; D: TRBD1; length: 16; J: TRBJ1-1; DNA: TGTGCCAGCAGCGTAGCCGGGACAGGGGTGTACACTGAAGCTTTCTTT; CDR3: CASSVAGTGVYTEAFF
V: TRBV7-3; D: TRBD2; length: 16; J: TRBJ2-1; DNA: TGTGCCAGCAGCGAACAGGGACTAGCGGGGTCGAATGAGCAGTTCTTC; CDR3: CASSEQGLAGSNEQFF
V: TRBV29-1; D: -; length: 14; J: TRBJ1-2; DNA: TGCAGCGTTGAAGGGATCGCGAATGAGTATGGCTACACCTTC; CDR3: CSVEGIANEYGYTF
V: TRBV10-3; D: TRBD1; length: 14; J: TRBJ1-6; DNA: TGTGCCATCACCGAGACAGGGCTGAATTCACCCCTCCACTTT; CDR3: CAITETGLNSPLHF
V: TRBV10-3; D: -; length: 14; J: TRBJ2-3; DNA: TGTGCCACCCGGCCGGGCGGGAACGCAGATACGCAGTATTTT; CDR3: CATRPGGNADTQYF
V: TRBV7-6; D: TRBD1; length: 14; J: TRBJ1-2; DNA: TGTGCCAGCAGCCCGCCAGGGGGCGCCTATGGCTACACCTTC; CDR3: CASSPPGGAYGYTF
V: TRBV14; D: TRBD2; length: 17; J: TRBJ2-1; DNA: TGTGCCAGCAGCCGGCACCGACTAGCGGAGAAATACAATGAGCAGTTCTTC; CDR3: CASSRHRLAEKYNEQFF